This T cell receptor beta chain was captured by sequencing in a study of blood T cell repertoires in COVID-19 (dated by TCRdb to about 2020). Context from the whole study: Samples from collaborators originated in the United States, Italy and Spain and spanned both the acute and convalescent phases of COVID-19. The prospective study material was composed of cDNA or gDNA derived from T cells, B-cell-depleted T cells, or PBMCs. The dataset comprised deeply sampled blood TCRbeta repertoires from subjects exposed to, actively infected with, or recovered from COVID-19. The repertoires were released in a freely available public database intended as a resource for research on the immune response to SARS-CoV-2. Samples came from the ongoing ImmuneRACE study (first 160 participants) plus 1,254 subjects from 6 global collaborators. Nearly every sample came with metadata listing a de-identified subject ID, COVID-19 status, age in years and sex. HLA class I and class II types, where available, came from metadata supplied by the sample provider rather than from assay-based typing.

The immunoSEQ Assay, a bias-controlled multiplex PCR, was used to amplify TCRbeta CDR3 regions from genomic DNA. Concerning the study's data processing: The number of nucleated cells in each sample was estimated from the amplification of reference gene primers within the assay. Sequence reads were collapsed and filtered to measure the absolute abundance of every unique TCRbeta CDR3 rearrangement. Productive Simpson clonality was computed per sample as the square root of Simpson's diversity index over productive rearrangements. Entries here come from immuneACCESS through TCRdb and include only in-frame sequences with V and J called. Some clones fail to appear in such tables; in the studies checked, an unresolved V gene covers under half of the shortfall, and the cause of the remainder is unknown. Clone size and V and J calls were adopted from that table, with D and trimming inferred from the DNA. Recorded for this sample are tens of thousands of clones; 80% to 90% of them occurred a single time. Around 5% of the sample lies in the top ten.

Comment on this clone: Its cognate antigen has yet to be identified. No much larger clonotype is one base removed from it; base qualities were not supplied.

The CDR3 contains 16 residues, cysteine and phenylalanine counted. The only DNA kept is the CDR3, 48 bases in frame from the first base. At the junction V is shortened by 3 bases and J by 7 bases; bases outside the gene matches: 12. Taken from the germline V gene, the CDR1 and CDR2 loops are SGHVS and FQNEAQ. Collaborating institutions collected whole blood in K2EDTA tubes following their own protocols. For TCRbeta analysis, collaborator samples were shipped as frozen whole blood, as isolated PBMCs, or as DNA extracted from either sample type. The paper as a whole reports these results and caveats: The amount of clinical and demographic metadata varied by source and participant and was provided uncurated.

Sequenced: peripheral blood. This sequence uses TRBV7-8 and TRBJ1-5; TRBD1 fits 7 bases in the junction. This TCR came from a man aged 55 to 70 with active COVID-19. The CDR3 protein sequence reads: CASSLDRLSTRQPQHF. The base sequence is TGTGCCAGCAGCTTGGACAGGTTGTCTACTAGGCAGCCCCAGCATTTT.